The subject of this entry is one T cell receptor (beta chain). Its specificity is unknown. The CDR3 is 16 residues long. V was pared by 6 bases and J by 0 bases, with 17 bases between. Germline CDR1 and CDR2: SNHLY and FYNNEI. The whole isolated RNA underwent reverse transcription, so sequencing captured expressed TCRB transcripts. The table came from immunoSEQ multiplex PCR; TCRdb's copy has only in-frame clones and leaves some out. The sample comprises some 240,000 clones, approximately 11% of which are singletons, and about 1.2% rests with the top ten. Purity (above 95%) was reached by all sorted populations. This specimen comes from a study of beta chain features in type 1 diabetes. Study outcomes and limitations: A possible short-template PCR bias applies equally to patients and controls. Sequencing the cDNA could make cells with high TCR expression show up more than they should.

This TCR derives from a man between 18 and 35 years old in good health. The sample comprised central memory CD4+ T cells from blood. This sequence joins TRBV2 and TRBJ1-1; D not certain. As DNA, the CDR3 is TGTGCCAGCAGCCTCGAGGATGGATTCATGAACACTGAAGCTTTCTTT. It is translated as CASSLEDGFMNTEAFF.